This T cell receptor (beta chain) was observed in a study of shared clonotypes between healthy human individuals. Selected positively for CCR7 and CD45RO-negative, naive CD8 cells excluded terminally differentiated effector memory CD45RA+ cells. Germline-derived CDR1 and CDR2 are SGHVS and FQNEAQ. With 1 base removed from V and 0 bases from J, the gap between germline ends came to 16 bases. This CDR3 has 18 amino acids. Sequenced by immunoSEQ multiplex PCR; TCRdb stores in-frame clones only, minus some. The table records around 600,000 clones, about 95% of them present only once. V gene TRBV7-8 combines with J gene TRBJ1-5; possibly TRBD1 for D (5 bases). The sequence derives from a woman in her twenties or thirties in good health. Specimen: naive CD8+ T cells sorted from blood. The CDR3 DNA reads TGTGCCAGCAGCTTAGTAATATACCAGGGAAATAGCAATCAGCCCCAGCATTTT. Protein: CASSLVIYQGNSNQPQHF.